The clone carrying this TCR beta chain has at least ten counts. Its antigen is currently unknown. The data derive from a study of CD8 T cells in ankylosing spondylitis. Study outcomes and limitations: Matched synovial fluid from ankylosing spondylitis patients was reported to be enriched for disease-linked clones. In the blood and synovial fluid of reactive arthritis, some motif variants had been previously reported. A motif of fewer than ten highly homologous TCR beta variants was seen as apparently characteristic of ankylosing spondylitis blood.

The germline V gene has CDR1 SGHDT and CDR2 YYEEEE. The ends lost 4 bases at V and 0 bases at J; junction bases unmatched: 6. This CDR3 region has 15 residues. Making use of molecular barcodes, quantitative 5'-RACE generated TCR beta libraries. TCRdb re-derived calls from the 5' RACE reads in MiXCR, one entry per CDR3 protein. The table lists around 490,000 distinct CDR3 sequences, less than 6% of them singletons. The chain joins TRBV5-6 to TRBJ1-1; 7 nucleotides agree with TRBD1. The TCR was taken from a male donor with ankylosing spondylitis. The sequenced sample was blood, either unsorted or a sorted T cell fraction (not recorded which). The CDR3 DNA reads as TGTGCCAGCAGCCCAGGGGGGGTTATGAACACTGAAGCTTTCTTT. Translated: CASSPGGVMNTEAFF.